This T cell receptor beta chain was captured by sequencing in a study of neurological immune-mediated disorders. Study summary: The roughly 34 patients with multiple sclerosis comprised around 30 relapsing-remitting cases and 3 secondary progressive cases.

Stored at -80 C, 2 million PBMCs were the source of the unsorted libraries. 5'RACE generated cDNA with 10-nucleotide random UMIs. In each sequencing run, over 180 million TCR-beta sequences were generated from 15-18 subjects. TCRdb used MiXCR to reprocess the 5' RACE reads, holding one entry per CDR3 protein. The profile covers about 70,000 distinct CDR3 sequences, with approximately 5% appearing a single time and 2.2% taken by the ten largest. This clonotype was observed many times. The germline gives CDR1 DFQATT, CDR2 SNEGSKA (reference sequence). J lost 7 bases, V lost 3 bases, and 3 bases had no gene match. The CDR3 spans 14 residues.

The sample taken for sequencing was PBMCs. The receptor comes from a woman aged 70-85 years with multiple sclerosis. The rearrangement links TRBV20-1 to TRBJ2-1; 13 positions match TRBD2. CDR3 sequence (DNA): TGCAGTGCTAGTGGGACTAGCGGGAAGAATGAGCAGTTCTTC. Encoded protein: CSASGTSGKNEQFF.